The text below deals with one T cell receptor (beta chain). No DNA is shown, since the ends of the CDR3 on it are uncertain; the CDR3 is the one TCRdb lists. The CDR3 region is 21 residues in length, termini included. Per germline, CDR1 SGHTA and CDR2 FQGNSA. RNA transcripts yielded amplified TCR beta CDR3 regions. An initial round of RT-PCR targeting the TCR CDR3 relied on the HTBI primer set. TCRdb itself ran the multiplex PCR reads through MiXCR, one entry per CDR3 protein. The repertoire holds 45,000 to 55,000 distinct CDR3 sequences, with roughly half as singletons. These data are taken from a study of T cells in Graves' hyperthyroidism and ophthalmopathy.

The J gene is TRBJ2-5, the V gene TRBV7-2; the table's D gene call, TRBD2, was not cross checked with the DNA. Sequenced material: peripheral blood or thyroid tissue (not recorded which). The receptor's source is a man aged 18 to 30 with Graves' hyperthyroidism. The CDR3 sequence is CASSFYICSAGLAGGQETQYF.